Listed here is a single TCR beta chain. Its antigen remains undetermined. Qualities for individual bases were not recorded, and no much larger clone is one base off. The sample comes from a study of blood T cell repertoires in COVID-19 (dated by TCRdb to the early 2020s). About the study as a whole: Samples covering the acute and convalescent phases of COVID-19 were provided by collaborators in the United States, Italy and Spain. The prospective study material was composed of cDNA or gDNA derived from T cells, B-cell-depleted T cells, or PBMCs. Subjects who had been exposed to COVID-19, were actively infected with it, or had recovered from it provided the deeply sampled blood TCRbeta repertoires that made up the dataset. The repertoires were released in a freely available public database meant as a resource for research on the immune response to SARS-CoV-2. Samples came from the ongoing ImmuneRACE study (first 160 participants) plus 1,254 subjects from 6 global collaborators. The sample metadata nearly always contained a de-identified subject ID, COVID-19 status, age in years and sex. Where available, HLA class I and class II types were taken from metadata supplied by the sample provider and were not determined by assay-based typing. Overall study outcomes, separate from this receptor: Clinical and demographic metadata were provided uncurated, with the amount varying by source and participant.

One collaborating source in Seattle enrolled patients during active infection and followed them longitudinally through the course of disease. Whole blood was collected in K2EDTA tubes by collaborating institutions according to the institutions' own protocols. For TCRbeta analysis, collaborator samples were shipped as frozen whole blood, as isolated PBMCs, or as DNA extracted from either sample type. TCRbeta CDR3 regions were amplified from genomic DNA by means of the immunoSEQ Assay, a bias-controlled multiplex PCR. The paper's data handling went like this. The number of nucleated cells in each sample was estimated by amplification of reference gene primers within the assay. Sequence reads were collapsed and filtered to measure the absolute abundance of every unique TCRbeta CDR3 rearrangement. For each sample, productive Simpson clonality was calculated as the square root of Simpson's diversity index over productive rearrangements. The table comes from immuneACCESS by way of TCRdb, which keeps in-frame sequences with V and J called. Part of the clones is missing from these tables; in studies checked, under half for an unresolved V gene and the rest for unknown reasons. Clone size and the V and J calls come from that table; the DNA yielded D and trimming. The sample table records 150,000 to 200,000 clones; 85% to 90% of these occur just once. The ten largest clonotypes hold approximately 10% of the sample.

Based on the germline V gene, the CDR1 and CDR2 sequences are SGHRS and YFSETQ. Deletion took 4 bases off V and 4 bases off J, with a span of 14 bases between the germline ends. From the cysteine up to the phenylalanine, the CDR3 has a length of 14 residues. The entry retains the CDR3 DNA only, 42 bases that are in frame from base 1. The sequence derives from a woman aged 70-85 years with COVID-19, enrolled during active disease. Specimen: peripheral blood. The sequence is built from TRBV5-1 and TRBJ1-1; possibly the D gene is TRBD1, per 5 matching bases. The CDR3 loop reads CASSVQQGGTEAFF. Read as DNA, the sequence is TGCGCCAGCAGCGTGCAGCAGGGCGGCACTGAAGCTTTCTTT.